A selection of T cell receptor beta chains follows, all from one sample in a study of beta chain features in type 1 diabetes. Generated by immunoSEQ multiplex PCR, the TCRdb table keeps only in-frame clones and is missing some. The profile shows 200,000 to 250,000 clones, approximately 15% of them singletons. The source material was naive CD4+ T cells from blood. The receptor source for this set is a man aged 30 to 45 with type 1 diabetes. The CDR3 runs from the conserved cysteine through the conserved F or W. A D gene is named only where the DNA matches it firmly. Clone sizes are given selectively: once, few, many, or a class where the clone is expanded.

J: TRBJ2-3
V: TRBV18
size: few
D: NA
DNA: TGTGCCAGCTCACCCGCTAGCAGCGATACGCAGTATTTT
CDR3: CASSPASSDTQYF

J: TRBJ1-1
V: TRBV6-5
size: few
D: NA
DNA: TGTGCCAGCAGTTACTCGACAGTTCCGATGAACACTGAAGCTTTCTTT
CDR3: CASSYSTVPMNTEAFF

J: TRBJ2-2
V: TRBV5-1
size: NA
D: TRBD1
DNA: TGCGCCAGCAGCTTAGGGACAGGGGAAACCGGGGAGCTGTTTTTT
CDR3: CASSLGTGETGELFF

J: TRBJ1-2
V: TRBV6-5
size: NA
D: TRBD1
DNA: TGTGCCAGCAGTTACTCCTCAGGGGGCGGCTATGGCTACACCTTC
CDR3: CASSYSSGGGYGYTF

J: TRBJ2-3
V: TRBV29-1
size: few
D: NA
DNA: TGCAGCTGGTCAGGGGGGATCACAGATACGCAGTATTTT
CDR3: CSWSGGITDTQYF

J: TRBJ1-2
V: TRBV10-2
size: few
D: TRBD1
DNA: TGCGCCAGCACACCGGGACAGGGGGCCTATGGCTACACCTTC
CDR3: CASTPGQGAYGYTF

J: TRBJ1-4
V: TRBV30
size: NA
D: NA
DNA: TGTGCCTGGTGTAACGGGGCTAATGAAAAACTGTTTTTT
CDR3: CAWCNGANEKLFF

J: TRBJ2-3
V: TRBV6-6
size: few
D: TRBD1
DNA: TGTGCCAGCAGCAGATCGACAGGGAGCACAGATACGCAGTATTTT
CDR3: CASSRSTGSTDTQYF

J: TRBJ2-4
V: TRBV15
size: few
D: TRBD1
DNA: TGTGCCACCAGCAGCCCCGGAGAGTCTAGCACAGGGGGAATTCAGTACTTC
CDR3: CATSSPGESSTGGIQYF

J: TRBJ2-1
V: TRBV23-1
size: few
D: TRBD1
DNA: TGCGCCAGCAGGTCTAAGACAGGGTCAAATGAGCAGTTCTTC
CDR3: CASRSKTGSNEQFF

J: TRBJ2-7
V: TRBV11-3
size: NA
D: NA
DNA: TGTGCCAGCAGCGTATTGACAGGAACCTACGAGCAGTACTTC
CDR3: CASSVLTGTYEQYF

J: TRBJ1-2
V: TRBV7-9
size: few
D: TRBD1
DNA: TGTGCCAGCAGCACCAGACAGGGGGGTGGCTACACCTTC
CDR3: CASSTRQGGGYTF

J: TRBJ1-4
V: TRBV18
size: NA
D: TRBD1
DNA: TGTGCCAGCTCACCGACCACAGGGGATGAAAAACTGTTTTTT
CDR3: CASSPTTGDEKLFF

J: TRBJ2-7
V: TRBV29-1
size: NA
D: NA
DNA: TGCAGCGTTCGAGATACCTACGAGCAGTACTTC
CDR3: CSVRDTYEQYF

J: TRBJ2-3
V: TRBV9
size: NA
D: NA
DNA: TGTGCCAGCAGCCCCCGCCCTAAACCAGATACGCAGTATTTT
CDR3: CASSPRPKPDTQYF

J: TRBJ2-3
V: TRBV5-1
size: few
D: TRBD1
DNA: TGCGCCAGTTCGGACAGGGTCACAGATACGCAGTATTTT
CDR3: CASSDRVTDTQYF

J: TRBJ1-1
V: TRBV4-1
size: NA
D: NA
DNA: TGCGCCAGCAGCCAAGACCCAGGGGCGAAGAACACTGAAGCTTTCTTT
CDR3: CASSQDPGAKNTEAFF

J: TRBJ2-3
V: TRBV9
size: NA
D: TRBD2
DNA: TGTGCCAGCAGACGCTCGGGACTAGCGACAGATACGCAGTATTTT
CDR3: CASRRSGLATDTQYF

J: TRBJ2-1
V: TRBV2
size: NA
D: NA
DNA: TGTGCCAGCAGCCGAGGGGACACCTACAATGAGCAGTTCTTC
CDR3: CASSRGDTYNEQFF

J: TRBJ1-1
V: TRBV10-2
size: few
D: NA
DNA: TGCGCCAGCAGTGAGTCTTGGGGCAAGCCTGAAGCTTTCTTT
CDR3: CASSESWGKPEAFF

J: TRBJ2-5
V: TRBV5-4
size: NA
D: TRBD1
DNA: TGTGCCAGCAGCGTGGGACAGAACGCCGAGACCCAGTACTTC
CDR3: CASSVGQNAETQYF

J: TRBJ1-1
V: TRBV30
size: few
D: NA
DNA: TGTGCCTGGAGTCCACGGGGGGGCGCGCGGTTTGGAGGAGCTTTCTTT
CDR3: CAWSPRGGARFGGAFF

J: TRBJ2-7
V: TRBV7-9
size: NA
D: TRBD2
DNA: TGTGCCAGCAGCCGGATTCGGGAGACTAGCGGCTACGAGCAGTACTTC
CDR3: CASSRIRETSGYEQYF

J: TRBJ2-7
V: TRBV29-1
size: NA
D: TRBD1
DNA: TGCAGCGTTGAAAGGGACAGGGGGCGCGAGCAGTACTTC
CDR3: CSVERDRGREQYF

J: TRBJ2-2
V: TRBV30
size: NA
D: NA
DNA: TGTGCCTGGATGTTTCCCCACGGGGAGCTGTTTTTT
CDR3: CAWMFPHGELFF

J: TRBJ2-7
V: TRBV28
size: few
D: NA
DNA: TGTGCCAGCAGTTTGGGGGACAACTCCTACGAGCAGTACTTC
CDR3: CASSLGDNSYEQYF

J: TRBJ2-1
V: TRBV4-1
size: few
D: TRBD1
DNA: TGCGCCAGCAGCCCGAAGCCAGGACAGGGTCTCAATGAGCAGTTCTTC
CDR3: CASSPKPGQGLNEQFF

J: TRBJ2-7
V: TRBV14
size: NA
D: NA
DNA: TGTGCCAGCAGCTTTCAGGGTCAGGGGTACGAGCAGTACTTC
CDR3: CASSFQGQGYEQYF

J: TRBJ1-1
V: TRBV9
size: NA
D: NA
DNA: TGTGCCAGCAGCGGGGCCGTGAACACTGAAGCTTTCTTT
CDR3: CASSGAVNTEAFF